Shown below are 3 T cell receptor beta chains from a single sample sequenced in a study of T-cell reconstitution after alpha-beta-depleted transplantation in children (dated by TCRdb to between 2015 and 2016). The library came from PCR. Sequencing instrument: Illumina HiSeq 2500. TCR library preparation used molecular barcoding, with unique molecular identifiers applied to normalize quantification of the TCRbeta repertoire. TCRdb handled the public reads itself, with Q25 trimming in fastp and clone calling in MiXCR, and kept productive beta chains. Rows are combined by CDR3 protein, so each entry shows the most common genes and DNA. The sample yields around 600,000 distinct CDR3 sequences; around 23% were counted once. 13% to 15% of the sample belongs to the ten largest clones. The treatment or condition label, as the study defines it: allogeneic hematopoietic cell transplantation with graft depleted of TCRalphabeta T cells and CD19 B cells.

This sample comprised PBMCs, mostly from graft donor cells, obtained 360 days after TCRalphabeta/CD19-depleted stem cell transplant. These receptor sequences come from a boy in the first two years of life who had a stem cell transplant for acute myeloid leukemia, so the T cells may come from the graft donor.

CDR3: CASSWGVILPGNQPQHF. The CDR3 nucleotides are TGTGCCAGCAGTTGGGGGGTGATCCTCCCGGGGAATCAGCCCCAGCATTTT. This chain uses TRBV28 with TRBJ1-5; the D gene is possibly TRBD1 (5 bases). This CDR3 contains 17 residues. V was trimmed by 4 bases and J by 4 bases, leaving 20 bases between them. CDR1 and CDR2 (germline): MDHEN, SYDVKM. The full variable domain, completed using reference TRBV28 and TRBJ1-5, is DVKVTQSSRYLVKRTGEKVFLECVQDMDHENMFWYRQDPGLGLRLIYFSYDVKMKEKGDIPEGYSVSREKKERFSLILESASTNQTSMYLCASSWGVILPGNQPQHFGDGTRLSIL.

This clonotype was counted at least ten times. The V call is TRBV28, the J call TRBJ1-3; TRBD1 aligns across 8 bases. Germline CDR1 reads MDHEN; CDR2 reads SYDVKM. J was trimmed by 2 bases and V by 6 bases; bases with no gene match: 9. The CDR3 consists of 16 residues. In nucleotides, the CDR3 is TGTGCCAGCAGCTTTTACCAGGGGGCGACTGGAAACACCATATATTTT. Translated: CASSFYQGATGNTIYF.

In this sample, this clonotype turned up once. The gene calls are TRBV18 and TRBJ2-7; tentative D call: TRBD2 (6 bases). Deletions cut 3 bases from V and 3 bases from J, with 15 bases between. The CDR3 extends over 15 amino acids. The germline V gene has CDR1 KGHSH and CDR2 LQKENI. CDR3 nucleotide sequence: TGTGCCAGCTCACCTTTCGGGGGTGGGGGCTACGAGCAGTACGTC. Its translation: CASSPFGGGGYEQYV.